These 23 T cell receptor beta chains originate from one sample sequenced in a study of molecular identifiers for immune sequencing clone quantification. Each CDR3 protein is one row after TCRdb ran MiXCR on the PCR reads. The repertoire consists of about 500,000 distinct CDR3 sequences, with about a fifth occurring once and the leading ten covering around 0.84%. The specimen sequenced was naive CD8+ T cells from blood, with Jurkat cell RNA spiked in. Subset denoted: FACS-sorted CD8+CD4-CCR7+CD45RA+ naive T cells. These receptors all stem from a human donor in good health. Some libraries in this study had Jurkat cell RNA spiked in.

This clonotype was seen a handful of times. The J gene is TRBJ1-5, the V gene TRBV15; D ambiguous. V was shortened by 3 bases and J by 0 bases, with 6 bases between the two germline ends. Germline CDR1 LNHNV, CDR2 YYDKDF (reference sequence). CDR3 length: 14 residues. This chain's CDR3 is CATSRTDSNQPQHF. The DNA for the CDR3 is TGTGCCACCAGCAGGACGGATAGCAATCAGCCCCAGCATTTT. The whole variable domain, remainder taken from reference TRBV15 and TRBJ1-5, is DAMVIQNPRYQVTQFGKPVTLSCSQTLNHNVMYWYQQKSSQAPKLLFHYYDKDFNNEADTPDNFQSRRPNTSFCFLDIRSPGLGDTAMYLCATSRTDSNQPQHFGDGTRLSIL.

V usage is TRBV19 and J usage is TRBJ2-1; no definite D call. Trimming took off 0 bases at V and 9 bases at J, with 6 bases between the two ends. The CDR3 sequence is 12 residues long. Germline V gene data show CDR1 as LNHDA and CDR2 as SQIVND (reference sequence). CDR3: CASSIDFGEQFF. CDR3 in DNA: TGTGCCAGTAGTATAGACTTTGGTGAGCAGTTCTTC.

This clonotype was seen at least ten times. This chain connects TRBV11-2 to TRBJ2-5; a possible D gene is TRBD2 (7 bases). This CDR3 is built from 15 residues. The germline V gene encodes CDR1 SGHAT and CDR2 FQNNGV. V was cut by 3 bases and J by 5 bases, with 16 bases left in between. The CDR3, as DNA: TGTGCCAGCAGCTTTGGTGGGGGGGCATCGGAGACCCAGTACTTC. Encoded protein: CASSFGGGASETQYF.

At least ten counts were recorded for this clonotype. The rearrangement links TRBV5-4 to TRBJ2-7; TRBD1 might be the D (6 bases). In germline, CDR1 is SGHNT, CDR2 YYREEE (reference sequence). Trimming took off 0 bases at V and 2 bases at J, with 9 bases between the two ends. The CDR3 has 14 amino acids. DNA of the CDR3: TGTGCCAGCAGCTTGGACGGGACAACCTACGAGCAGTACTTC. The encoded protein is CASSLDGTTYEQYF.

Notes on this clonotype: Mismatch with germline at one junction end may stem from a read error. The rearrangement uses TRBV27 and TRBJ2-7; 7 bases are a match to TRBD1. Germline V CDR1 and CDR2: MNHEY, SMNVEV (reference sequence). The CDR3 has 14 amino acids. CDR3 nucleotides: TGTGCCAGCTCGAGGACAGGCCGCTCCTACGAGCAGTGCTTC. Amino acid sequence: CASSRTGRSYEQCF.

This clonotype occurred many times. The gene calls are TRBV5-6 and TRBJ2-1, with TRBD1 identical over 7 bases. Germline V gives CDR1 SGHDT, CDR2 YYEEEE. This CDR3 is 15 amino acids long. V shed 0 bases and J 2 bases; nucleotides not matched to a gene: 2. CDR3 region: CASSLEGAAYNEQFF. As DNA, the CDR3 is TGTGCCAGCAGCTTGGAGGGGGCGGCCTACAATGAGCAGTTCTTC.

This clonotype was picked up many times. The gene calls are TRBV30 and TRBJ2-5, with TRBD2 identical over 7 bases. Germline V gives CDR1 GTSNPN, CDR2 SVGIG (reference sequence). The CDR3 extends over 13 amino acids. V shed 0 bases and J 4 bases; nucleotides not matched to a gene: 2. CDR3 sequence (DNA): TGTGCCTGGAGTGTACTAGCGCCAGAGACCCAGTACTTC. This sequence encodes CAWSVLAPETQYF.

This clonotype was counted only a few times. The chain joins TRBV28 to TRBJ1-1; 10 bases line up with TRBD1. The germline gives CDR1 MDHEN, CDR2 SYDVKM. The ends lost 6 bases at V and 1 base at J; junction bases unmatched: 8. The CDR3 runs 16 residues. The CDR3 DNA reads as TGTGCCAGCAGCCCTCGAAGGGACAGGGGGAACACTGAAGCTTTCTTT. Translation: CASSPRRDRGNTEAFF.

Many counts were recorded for this clonotype. The chain joins TRBV19 to TRBJ2-3; 9 bases are shared with TRBD2. Germline assignment: CDR1 LNHDA and CDR2 SQIVND (reference sequence). CDR3 length equals 15 residues. The junction had 3 bases not matched to a gene; V was cut back by 3 bases and J by 2 bases. CDR3 residues: CASSMTSGFTDTQYF. The CDR3 region has the DNA TGTGCCAGTAGTATGACTAGCGGTTTCACAGATACGCAGTATTTT.

This clonotype has just a few counts. J is TRBJ2-5 and V is TRBV7-9, with D unresolved. The CDR3 consists of 13 residues. Per germline, CDR1 SEHNR and CDR2 FQNEAQ (reference sequence). V was shortened by 2 bases and J by 2 bases, with 6 bases between the two germline ends. CDR3 protein: CASSLSIQETQYF. CDR3 in DNA: TGTGCCAGCAGCTTAAGTATACAAGAGACCCAGTACTTC.

This clonotype was recorded at least ten times. The chain uses TRBV28 and TRBJ1-1; a possible D gene is TRBD1 (6 bases). Per the germline V gene, CDR1 is MDHEN and CDR2 is SYDVKM. The V end was cut by 6 bases, the J end by 7 bases, with 15 bases between. The CDR3 is 13 residues long. The CDR3 loop is CASRWRGAGEAFF. The CDR3 region has the DNA TGTGCCAGCAGGTGGCGGGGGGCAGGTGAAGCTTTCTTT.

The gene calls are TRBV19 and TRBJ2-7, with 9 nucleotides matching TRBD1. V trimming: 3 bases; J trimming: 3 bases; junction bases outside the gene matches: 6. Per the germline V gene, CDR1 is LNHDA and CDR2 is SQIVND (reference sequence). The CDR3 sequence is 15 residues long. DNA of the CDR3: TGTGCCAGTAGTATCCTTCCGGGACAGGGCTACGAGCAGTACTTC. This codes for CASSILPGQGYEQYF.

Worth noting for this clonotype: Given a much more abundant clone one base away, this may be a read error. This chain joins TRBV28 and TRBJ2-5; TRBD2 agrees at 10 bases. The CDR3 is made up of 16 amino acids. Germline loops: CDR1 MDHEN, CDR2 SYDVKM. The CDR3 nucleotides are TGTGCCAGCAGTTTACGGCTAGCGGGAGTCGGAGAGGCCCAGTACTTC. This encodes CASSLRLAGVGEAQYF.

A few counts support this clonotype. The DNA for the CDR3 is TGTGCCAGCAGCTACTTAGGGGGTGGCGAGCAGTACTTC. Protein sequence: CASSYLGGGEQYF. The J gene is TRBJ2-7, the V gene TRBV11-3, with D perhaps TRBD1 (6 bases). Between the trimmed V and J ends, which lost 4 bases and 6 bases, there was a span of 13 bases. Germline CDR1 reads SGHNT; CDR2 reads YENEEA. The CDR3 sequence is 13 residues long.

Many counts were recorded for this clonotype. The V call is TRBV11-2, the J call TRBJ1-1, with 8 bases that match TRBD1. Germline trimming cut 1 base from V and 1 base from J; bases unmatched to any gene: 2. Looked up from germline, CDR1 is SGHAT and CDR2 is FQNNGV. The CDR3 consists of 15 residues. CDR3: CASSLGQGPNTEAFF. The CDR3 nucleotides are TGTGCCAGCAGCTTAGGACAGGGGCCGAACACTGAAGCTTTCTTT.

Points on this clonotype: A much larger clone differs by one base, so this may be a read error. The J gene is TRBJ1-5, the V gene TRBV7-9, with unresolved D. This CDR3 is built from 14 residues. V lost 0 bases to trimming and J lost 7 bases, with 10 bases between them. CDR1 SEHNR and CDR2 FQNEAQ come from the germline V gene (reference sequence). In nucleotides, the CDR3 is TGTGCCAGCAGCTTAGCCCCAGACAACCAGCCCCAGCATTTT. As protein: CASSLAPDNQPQHF. Full variable domain (missing parts from reference TRBV7-9 and TRBJ1-5): DTGVSQNPRHKITKRGQNVTFRCDPISEHNRLYWYRQTLGQGPEFLTYFQNEAQLEKSRLLSDRFSAERPKGSFSTLEIQRTEQGDSAMYLCASSLAPDNQPQHFGDGTRLSIL.

The J gene is TRBJ1-6, the V gene TRBV9; a possible D gene is TRBD1 (5 bases). This CDR3 contains 16 residues. V gave up 0 bases and J gave up 14 bases, with 21 bases separating them. Germline V gene lookup returns CDR1 SGDLS and CDR2 YYNGEE. CDR3 sequence (DNA): TGTGCCAGCAGCGTAGAGGCAGGGAGTGCAGCAGAGACCCTCCACTTT. It translates to CASSVEAGSAAETLHF.

This clonotype showed up just a few times. The chain joins TRBV15 to TRBJ1-4; D might be TRBD1 (6 bases). The CDR3 consists of 17 residues. Germline CDR1 and CDR2: LNHNV and YYDKDF (reference sequence). V lost 6 bases and J 1 base, leaving 18 bases between the germline ends. For the CDR3, the DNA is TGTGCCACCAGTAGAAACACAGTAGGGGGAACTAATGAAAAACTGTTTTTT. Amino acid sequence: CATSRNTVGGTNEKLFF.

The genes are TRBV11-1 and TRBJ1-1; no definite D call. The V gene's germline CDR1 is SGHAT and CDR2 FQDESV (reference sequence). V was clipped by 7 bases and J by 3 bases, with 18 bases between them. The CDR3 extends over 15 amino acids. CDR3 protein: CASTQNRYGHTEAFF. DNA of the CDR3: TGTGCCAGCACTCAGAATCGTTATGGGCACACTGAAGCTTTCTTT.

This clonotype came up a few times. CDR3 nucleotide sequence: TGTGCCAGTAGGACAGGGTACGACGAGCAGTACTTC. Amino acids: CASRTGYDEQYF. The V gene is TRBV19, the J gene TRBJ2-7, with 7 bases fitting TRBD1. Germline V lookup: CDR1 LNHDA, CDR2 SQIVND (reference sequence). The trim removed 6 bases at V and 5 bases at J, leaving 4 bases unmatched. CDR3 length: 12 residues.

V and J are TRBV7-9 and TRBJ2-7; no firm D call. The V end was cut by 5 bases, the J end by 2 bases, with 10 bases between. Germline values: CDR1 SEHNR, CDR2 FQNEAQ (reference sequence). This CDR3 has 13 amino acids. The CDR3 coding sequence is TGTGCCAGCAGCCCACCAAGAACCTACGAGCAGTACTTC. Translation gives CASSPPRTYEQYF.

This clonotype was picked up many times. V gene TRBV2 combines with J gene TRBJ1-1; D may be TRBD1 (6 bases). Germline CDR1 reads SNHLY; CDR2 reads FYNNEI. The CDR3 consists of 13 residues. Trimming pared 5 bases from V and 3 bases from J, leaving 10 bases between. CDR3 amino acids: CASSPGVDTEAFF. The CDR3 DNA reads as TGTGCCAGCAGTCCAGGGGTGGACACTGAAGCTTTCTTT.

In this sample, this clonotype turned up many times. This sequence joins TRBV13 and TRBJ2-1, with D possibly TRBD2 on 6 matching bases. The germline gives CDR1 PRHDT, CDR2 FYEKMQ (reference sequence). CDR3 length: 16 residues. V lost 0 bases, J lost 5 bases, and 14 bases lay in between. The DNA for the CDR3 is TGTGCCAGCAGCTTAGGCCCCGGGACTCTCAACAATGAGCAGTTCTTC. Its translation is CASSLGPGTLNNEQFF.